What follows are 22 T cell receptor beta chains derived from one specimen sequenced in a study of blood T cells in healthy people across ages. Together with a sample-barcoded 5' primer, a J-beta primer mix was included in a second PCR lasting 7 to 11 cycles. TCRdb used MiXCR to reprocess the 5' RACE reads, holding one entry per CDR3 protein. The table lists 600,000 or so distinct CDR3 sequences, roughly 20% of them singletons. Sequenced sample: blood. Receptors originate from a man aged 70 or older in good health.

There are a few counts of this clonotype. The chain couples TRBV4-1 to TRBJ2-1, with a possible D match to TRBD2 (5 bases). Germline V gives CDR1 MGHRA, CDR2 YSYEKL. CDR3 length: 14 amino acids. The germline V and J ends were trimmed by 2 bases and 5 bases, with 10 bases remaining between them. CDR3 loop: CASSQISGNNEQFF. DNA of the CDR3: TGCGCCAGCAGCCAAATCTCGGGGAACAATGAGCAGTTCTTC.

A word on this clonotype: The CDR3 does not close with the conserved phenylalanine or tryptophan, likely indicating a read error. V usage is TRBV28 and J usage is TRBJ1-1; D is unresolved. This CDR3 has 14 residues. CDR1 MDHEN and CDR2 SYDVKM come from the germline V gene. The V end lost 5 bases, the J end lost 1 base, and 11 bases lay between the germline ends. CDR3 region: CASSTGRPNTEAFI. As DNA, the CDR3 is TGTGCCAGCAGTACCGGACGGCCGAACACTGAAGCTTTCATT.

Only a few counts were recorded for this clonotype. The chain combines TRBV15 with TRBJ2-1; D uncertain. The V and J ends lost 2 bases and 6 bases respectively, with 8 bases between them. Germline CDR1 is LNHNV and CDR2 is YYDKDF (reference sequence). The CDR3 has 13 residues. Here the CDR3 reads CATSRSTSNEQFF. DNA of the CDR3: TGTGCCACCAGCAGAAGCACTTCCAATGAGCAGTTCTTC.

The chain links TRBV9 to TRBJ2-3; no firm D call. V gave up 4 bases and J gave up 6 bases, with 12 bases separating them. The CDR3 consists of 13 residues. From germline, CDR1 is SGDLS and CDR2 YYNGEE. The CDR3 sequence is CASSNPLADTQYF. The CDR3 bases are TGTGCCAGCAGCAATCCGCTCGCGGATACGCAGTATTTT.

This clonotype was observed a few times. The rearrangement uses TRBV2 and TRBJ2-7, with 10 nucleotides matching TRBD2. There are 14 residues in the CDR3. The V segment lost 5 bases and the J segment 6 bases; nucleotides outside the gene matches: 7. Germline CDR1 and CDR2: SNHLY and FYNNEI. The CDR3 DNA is TGTGCCAGCAGTAGTCTAGCGGGAGCGTCCGAGCAGTACTTC. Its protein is CASSSLAGASEQYF.

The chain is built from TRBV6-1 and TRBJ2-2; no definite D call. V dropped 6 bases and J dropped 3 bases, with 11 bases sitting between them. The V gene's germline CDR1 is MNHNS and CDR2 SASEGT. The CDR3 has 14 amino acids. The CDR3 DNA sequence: TGTGCCAGCAGAAGGGCGTGGGACACCGGGGAGCTGTTTTTT. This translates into CASRRAWDTGELFF.

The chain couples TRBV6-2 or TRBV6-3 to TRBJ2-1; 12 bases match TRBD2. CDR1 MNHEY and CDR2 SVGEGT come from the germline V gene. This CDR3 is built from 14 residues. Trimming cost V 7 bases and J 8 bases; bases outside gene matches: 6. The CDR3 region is CASTASGRAYEQFF. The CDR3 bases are TGTGCCAGCACGGCTAGCGGGAGGGCCTATGAGCAGTTCTTC.

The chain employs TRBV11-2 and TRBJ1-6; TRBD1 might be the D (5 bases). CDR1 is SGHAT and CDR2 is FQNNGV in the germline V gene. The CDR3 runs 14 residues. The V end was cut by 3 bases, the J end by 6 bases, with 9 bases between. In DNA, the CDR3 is TGTGCCAGCAGCTTTGGACAACTTAATTCACCCCTCCACTTT. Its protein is CASSFGQLNSPLHF.

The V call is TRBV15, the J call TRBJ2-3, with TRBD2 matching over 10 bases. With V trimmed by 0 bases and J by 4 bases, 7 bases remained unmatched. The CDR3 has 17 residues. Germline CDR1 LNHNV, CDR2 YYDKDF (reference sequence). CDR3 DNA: TGTGCCACCAGCAGAGATGGTCTAGCGGGAGCGTCAGATACGCAGTATTTT. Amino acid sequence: CATSRDGLAGASDTQYF.

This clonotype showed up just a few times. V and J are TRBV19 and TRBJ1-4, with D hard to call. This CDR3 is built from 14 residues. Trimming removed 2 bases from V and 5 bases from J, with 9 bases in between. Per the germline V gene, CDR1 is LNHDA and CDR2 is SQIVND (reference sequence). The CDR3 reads CASSIRGRNEKLFF. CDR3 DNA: TGTGCCAGTAGTATACGTGGCAGGAATGAAAAACTGTTTTTT.

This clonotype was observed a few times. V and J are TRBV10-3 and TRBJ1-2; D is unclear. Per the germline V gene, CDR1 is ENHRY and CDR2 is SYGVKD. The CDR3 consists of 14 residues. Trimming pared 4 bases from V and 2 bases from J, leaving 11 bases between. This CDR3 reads CAISGRQDNYGYTF. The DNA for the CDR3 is TGTGCCATCAGTGGCCGGCAGGACAACTATGGCTACACCTTC.

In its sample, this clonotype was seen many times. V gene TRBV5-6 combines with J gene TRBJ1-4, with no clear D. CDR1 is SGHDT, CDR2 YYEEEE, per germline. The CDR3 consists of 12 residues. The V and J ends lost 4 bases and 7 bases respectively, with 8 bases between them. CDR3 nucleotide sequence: TGTGCCAGCAGCATCGGGCCTGAAAAACTGTTTTTT. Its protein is CASSIGPEKLFF.

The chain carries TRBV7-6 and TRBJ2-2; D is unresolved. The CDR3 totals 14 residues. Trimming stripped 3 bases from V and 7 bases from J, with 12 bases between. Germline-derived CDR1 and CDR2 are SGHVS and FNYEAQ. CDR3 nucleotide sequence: TGTGCCAGCAGCTTTTCAGATCTTAGCGGGGAGCTGTTTTTT. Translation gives CASSFSDLSGELFF.

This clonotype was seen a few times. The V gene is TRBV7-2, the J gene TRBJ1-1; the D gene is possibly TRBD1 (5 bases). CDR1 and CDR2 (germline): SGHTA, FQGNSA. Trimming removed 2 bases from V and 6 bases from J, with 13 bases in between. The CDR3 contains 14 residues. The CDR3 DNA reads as TGTGCCAGCAGCTTACATGGGGGTAACTCTGAAGCTTTCTTT. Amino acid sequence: CASSLHGGNSEAFF.

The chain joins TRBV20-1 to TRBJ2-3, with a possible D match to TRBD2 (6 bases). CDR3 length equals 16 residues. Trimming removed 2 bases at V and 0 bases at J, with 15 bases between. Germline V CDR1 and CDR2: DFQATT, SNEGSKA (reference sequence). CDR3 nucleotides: TGCAGTGCTAGAAGCCTGACTAGACTAAGCACAGATACGCAGTATTTT. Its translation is CSARSLTRLSTDTQYF.

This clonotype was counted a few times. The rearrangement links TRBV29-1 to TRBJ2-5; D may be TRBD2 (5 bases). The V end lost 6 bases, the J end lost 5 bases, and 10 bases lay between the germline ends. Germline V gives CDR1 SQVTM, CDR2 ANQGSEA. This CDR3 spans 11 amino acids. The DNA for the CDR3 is TGCAGCGTCCCTCCGGGGGAGACCCAGTACTTC. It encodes CSVPPGETQYF. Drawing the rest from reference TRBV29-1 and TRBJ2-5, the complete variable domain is SAVISQKPSRDICQRGTSLTIQCQVDSQVTMMFWYRQQPGQSLTLIATANQGSEATYESGFVIDKFPISRPNLTFSTLTVSNMSPEDSSIYLCSVPPGETQYFGPGTRLLVL.

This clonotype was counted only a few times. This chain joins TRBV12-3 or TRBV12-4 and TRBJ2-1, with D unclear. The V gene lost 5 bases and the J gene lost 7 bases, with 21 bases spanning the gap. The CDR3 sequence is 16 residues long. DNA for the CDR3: TGTGCCAGCAGTCCCAGCGCTTGGAATAGCCGGAATGAGCAGTTCTTC. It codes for CASSPSAWNSRNEQFF.

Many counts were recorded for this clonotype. The CDR3 is CASSLLTSGSRWFF. CDR3 bases: TGTGCCAGCAGCTTGTTAACTAGCGGGAGTCGGTGGTTCTTC. The rearrangement links TRBV7-9 to TRBJ2-1; 11 bases line up with TRBD2. The V segment lost 3 bases and the J segment 15 bases; nucleotides outside the gene matches: 10. CDR1 is SEHNR, CDR2 FQNEAQ, per germline (reference sequence). CDR3 length equals 14 residues.

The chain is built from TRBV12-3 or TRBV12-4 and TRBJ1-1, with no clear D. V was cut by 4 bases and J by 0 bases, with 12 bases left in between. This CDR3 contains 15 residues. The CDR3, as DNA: TGTGCCAGCAGTTCAAGGACGGTCGTGAACACTGAAGCTTTCTTT. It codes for CASSSRTVVNTEAFF.

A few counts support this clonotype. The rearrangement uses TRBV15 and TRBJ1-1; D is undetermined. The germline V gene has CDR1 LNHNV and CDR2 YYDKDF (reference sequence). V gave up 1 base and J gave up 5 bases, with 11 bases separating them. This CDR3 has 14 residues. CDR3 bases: TGTGCCACCAGCAGAGTAAAGGGATATACTGAAGCTTTCTTT. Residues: CATSRVKGYTEAFF.

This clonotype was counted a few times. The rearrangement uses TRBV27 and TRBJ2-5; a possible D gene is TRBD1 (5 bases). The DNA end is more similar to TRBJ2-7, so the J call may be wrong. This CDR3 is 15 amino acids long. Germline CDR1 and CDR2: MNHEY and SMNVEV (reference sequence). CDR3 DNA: TGTGCCAGCAGTTTGGACAATCGAGTTTCCTACGAGCAGTACTTC. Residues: CASSLDNRVSYEQYF.

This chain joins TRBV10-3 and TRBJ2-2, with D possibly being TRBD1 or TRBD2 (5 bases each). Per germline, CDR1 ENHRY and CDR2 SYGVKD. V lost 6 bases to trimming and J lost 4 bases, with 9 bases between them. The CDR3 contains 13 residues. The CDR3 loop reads CAISRAGTGELFF. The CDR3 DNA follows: TGTGCCATCAGCAGGGCGGGCACCGGGGAGCTGTTTTTT.